Sequencing of this T cell receptor beta chain was carried out in a study of OX40 agonist ivuxolimab in advanced cancers. As for this clone: The antigen remains undetermined.

The repertoire was sequenced with immunoSEQ multiplex PCR; TCRdb's copy has only in-frame clones and lacks some. This sample has 99,000 or so clones, with roughly 95% found just once. The study, taken as a whole, reports: On average, CD8+ T cells showed a greater number of expanded clones than CD4+.

The clonotype was recovered from an adult with an advanced solid tumor such as melanoma, head and neck, liver or kidney cancer. The sample consisted of CD4+ or CD8+ T cells sorted from blood, taken in a trial of the OX40 agonist ivuxolimab.

The CDR3 sequence: CASSLNYGGLAGAGSYNEQFF. CDR3 nucleotide sequence: TGTGCCAGCAGCTTAAATTACGGGGGACTAGCGGGAGCCGGCTCCTACAATGAGCAGTTCTTC. The J gene is TRBJ2-1, the V gene TRBV7-3, with 14 positions matching TRBD2. V trimming: 1 base; J trimming: 0 bases; junction bases outside the gene matches: 11. Germline lookup yields CDR1 SGHTA and CDR2 FQGTGA. This CDR3 is built from 21 residues.